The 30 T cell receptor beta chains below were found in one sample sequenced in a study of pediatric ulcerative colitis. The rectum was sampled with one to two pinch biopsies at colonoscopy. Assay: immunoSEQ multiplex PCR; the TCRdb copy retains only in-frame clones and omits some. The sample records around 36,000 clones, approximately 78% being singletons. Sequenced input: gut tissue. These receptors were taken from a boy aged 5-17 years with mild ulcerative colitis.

CDR3 protein: CASSLDRNTGELFF. The CDR3 DNA reads TGTGCCAGCAGCTTGGACAGGAACACCGGGGAGCTGTTTTTT. The chain links TRBV5-4 to TRBJ2-2; no reliable D call. The V and J ends lost 0 bases and 1 base respectively, with 4 bases between them. From germline, CDR1 is SGHNT and CDR2 YYREEE (reference sequence). This CDR3 is 14 amino acids long.

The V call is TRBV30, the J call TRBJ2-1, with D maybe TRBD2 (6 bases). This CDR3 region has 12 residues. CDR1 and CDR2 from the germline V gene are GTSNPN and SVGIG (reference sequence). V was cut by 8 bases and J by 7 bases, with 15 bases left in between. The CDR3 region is CAGLLAGNEQFF. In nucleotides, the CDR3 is TGTGCCGGCCTCCTCGCGGGAAATGAGCAGTTCTTC.

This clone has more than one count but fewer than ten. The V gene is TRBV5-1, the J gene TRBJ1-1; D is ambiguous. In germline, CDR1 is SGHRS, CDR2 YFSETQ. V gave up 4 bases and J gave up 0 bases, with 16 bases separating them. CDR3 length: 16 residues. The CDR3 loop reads CASSDRRYDLNTEAFF. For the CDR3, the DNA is TGCGCCAGCAGCGATCGAAGATACGATTTGAACACTGAAGCTTTCTTT.

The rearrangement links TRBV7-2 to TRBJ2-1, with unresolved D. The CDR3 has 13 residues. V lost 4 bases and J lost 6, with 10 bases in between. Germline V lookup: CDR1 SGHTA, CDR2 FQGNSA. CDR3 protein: CASSSLPRNEQFF. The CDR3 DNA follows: TGTGCCAGCAGCTCCCTCCCACGCAATGAGCAGTTCTTC.

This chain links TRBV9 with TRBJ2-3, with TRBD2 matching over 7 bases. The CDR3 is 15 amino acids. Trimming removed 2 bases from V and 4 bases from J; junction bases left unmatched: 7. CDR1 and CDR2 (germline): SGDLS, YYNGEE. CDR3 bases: TGTGCCAGCAGCGTGCCAGCGGGGACGGCAGATACGCAGTATTTT. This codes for CASSVPAGTADTQYF.

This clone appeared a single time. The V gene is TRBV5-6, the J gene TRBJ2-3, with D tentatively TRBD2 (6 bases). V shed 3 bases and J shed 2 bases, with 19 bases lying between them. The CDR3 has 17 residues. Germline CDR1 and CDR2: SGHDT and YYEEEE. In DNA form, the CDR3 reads TGTGCCAGCAGCTCGTTGATAGCGGCTTATACCACAGATACGCAGTATTTT. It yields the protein CASSSLIAAYTTDTQYF.

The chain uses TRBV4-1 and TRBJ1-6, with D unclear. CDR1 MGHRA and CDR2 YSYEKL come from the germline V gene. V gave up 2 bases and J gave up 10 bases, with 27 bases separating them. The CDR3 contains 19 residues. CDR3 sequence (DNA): TGCGCCAGCAGCCAAATTTTAAGGCCATGGCCCTTAGCAGGCTCACCCCTCCACTTT. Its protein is CASSQILRPWPLAGSPLHF.

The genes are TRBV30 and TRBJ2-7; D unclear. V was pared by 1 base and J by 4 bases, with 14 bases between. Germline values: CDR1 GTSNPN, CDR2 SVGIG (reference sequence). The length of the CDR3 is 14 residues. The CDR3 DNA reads TGTGCCTGGAGTGGAAGAGCGTTGAGGTACGAGCAGTACTTC. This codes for CAWSGRALRYEQYF.

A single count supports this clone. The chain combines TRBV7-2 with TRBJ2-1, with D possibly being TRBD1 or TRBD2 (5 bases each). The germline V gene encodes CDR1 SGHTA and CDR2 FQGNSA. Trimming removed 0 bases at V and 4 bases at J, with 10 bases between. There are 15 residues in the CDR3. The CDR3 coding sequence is TGTGCCAGCAGCTTAGCTTTCGGGGCATACAATGAGCAGTTCTTC. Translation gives CASSLAFGAYNEQFF. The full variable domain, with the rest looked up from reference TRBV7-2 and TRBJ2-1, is GAGVSQSPSNKVTEKGKDVELRCDPISGHTALYWYRQSLGQGLEFLIYFQGNSAPDKSGLPSDRFSAERTGGSVSTLTIQRTQQEDSAVYLCASSLAFGAYNEQFFGPGTRLTVL.

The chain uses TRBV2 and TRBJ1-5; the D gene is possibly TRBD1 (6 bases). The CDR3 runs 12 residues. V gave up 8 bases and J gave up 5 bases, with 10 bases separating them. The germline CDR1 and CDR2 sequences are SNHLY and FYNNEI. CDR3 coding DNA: TGTGCCAGCGGGACACATGATCAGCCCCAGCATTTT. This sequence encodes CASGTHDQPQHF.

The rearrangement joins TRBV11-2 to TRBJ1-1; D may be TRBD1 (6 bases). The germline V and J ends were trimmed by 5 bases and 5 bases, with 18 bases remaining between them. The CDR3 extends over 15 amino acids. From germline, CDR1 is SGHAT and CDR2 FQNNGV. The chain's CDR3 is CASSPMHRTETEAFF. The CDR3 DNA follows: TGTGCCAGCAGCCCCATGCACCGGACAGAGACTGAAGCTTTCTTT.

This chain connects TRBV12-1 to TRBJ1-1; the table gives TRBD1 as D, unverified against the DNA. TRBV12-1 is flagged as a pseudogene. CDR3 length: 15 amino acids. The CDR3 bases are TGTGCCAGCAGCCCTAAGGGACAGGGGTCGGCTGAAGCTTTCTTT. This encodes CASSPKGQGSAEAFF.

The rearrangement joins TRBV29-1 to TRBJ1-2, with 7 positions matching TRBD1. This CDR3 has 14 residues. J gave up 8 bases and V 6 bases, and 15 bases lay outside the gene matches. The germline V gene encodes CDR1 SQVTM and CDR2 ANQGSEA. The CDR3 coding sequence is TGCAGCGTCGAATTGACAGGGAATCTCGGAGGCTACACCTTC. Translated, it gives CSVELTGNLGGYTF. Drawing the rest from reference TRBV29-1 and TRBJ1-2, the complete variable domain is SAVISQKPSRDICQRGTSLTIQCQVDSQVTMMFWYRQQPGQSLTLIATANQGSEATYESGFVIDKFPISRPNLTFSTLTVSNMSPEDSSIYLCSVELTGNLGGYTFGSGTRLTVV.

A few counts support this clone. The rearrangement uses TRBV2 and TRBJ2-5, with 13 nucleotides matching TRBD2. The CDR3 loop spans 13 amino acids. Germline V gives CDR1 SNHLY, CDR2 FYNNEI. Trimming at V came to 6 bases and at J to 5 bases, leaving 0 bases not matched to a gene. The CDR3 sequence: CASRGLAGETQYF. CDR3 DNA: TGTGCCAGCAGGGGACTAGCGGGGGAGACCCAGTACTTC.

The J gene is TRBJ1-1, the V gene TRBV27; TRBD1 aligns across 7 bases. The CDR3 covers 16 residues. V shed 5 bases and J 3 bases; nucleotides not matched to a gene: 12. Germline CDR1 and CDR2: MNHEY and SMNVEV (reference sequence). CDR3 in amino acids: CASSPRGGGGYTEAFF. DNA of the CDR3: TGTGCCAGCAGTCCCCGGGGAGGGGGCGGCTACACTGAAGCTTTCTTT.

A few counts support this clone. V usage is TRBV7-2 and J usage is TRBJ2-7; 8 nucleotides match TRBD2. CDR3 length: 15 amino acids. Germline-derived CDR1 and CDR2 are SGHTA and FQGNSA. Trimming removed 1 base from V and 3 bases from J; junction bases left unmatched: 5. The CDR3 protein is CASSLGSGGYYEQYF. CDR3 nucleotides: TGTGCCAGCAGCTTAGGCTCGGGGGGGTACTACGAGCAGTACTTC. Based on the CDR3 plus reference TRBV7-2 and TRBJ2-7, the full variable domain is GAGVSQSPSNKVTEKGKDVELRCDPISGHTALYWYRQSLGQGLEFLIYFQGNSAPDKSGLPSDRFSAERTGGSVSTLTIQRTQQEDSAVYLCASSLGSGGYYEQYFGPGTRLTVT.

CDR3 sequence reads: CASSSSRDSGANVLTF. CDR3 nucleotide sequence: TGTGCCAGTAGTAGCAGCAGGGACTCTGGGGCCAACGTCCTGACTTTC. The V gene is TRBV19, the J gene TRBJ2-6; D perhaps matches TRBD1 (5 bases). The CDR3 is 16 residues long. CDR1 and CDR2 from the germline V gene are LNHDA and SQIVND (reference sequence). Trimming removed 4 bases from V and 0 bases from J, with 10 bases in between.

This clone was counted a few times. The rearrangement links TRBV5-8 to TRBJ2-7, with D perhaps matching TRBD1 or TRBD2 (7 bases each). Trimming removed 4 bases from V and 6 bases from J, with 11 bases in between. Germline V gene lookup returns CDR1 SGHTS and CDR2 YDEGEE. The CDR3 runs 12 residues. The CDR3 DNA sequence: TGTGCCAGCAGCCCAGGGGGGGCCGAGCAGTACTTC. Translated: CASSPGGAEQYF.

The CDR3 DNA reads TGCGCCAGCAGCTTGGAAGGGATTAGCACAGATACGCAGTATTTT. This translates into CASSLEGISTDTQYF. This rearrangement joins TRBV5-1 to TRBJ2-3; D is unclear. V lost 0 bases and J 0 bases, leaving 8 bases between the germline ends. The germline CDR1 and CDR2 sequences are SGHRS and YFSETQ. CDR3 size: 15 residues.

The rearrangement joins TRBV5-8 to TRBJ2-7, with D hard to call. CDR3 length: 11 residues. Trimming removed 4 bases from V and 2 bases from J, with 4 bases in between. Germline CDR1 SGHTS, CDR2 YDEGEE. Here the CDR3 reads CASSVPYEQYF. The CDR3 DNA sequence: TGTGCCAGCAGCGTCCCCTACGAGCAGTACTTC.

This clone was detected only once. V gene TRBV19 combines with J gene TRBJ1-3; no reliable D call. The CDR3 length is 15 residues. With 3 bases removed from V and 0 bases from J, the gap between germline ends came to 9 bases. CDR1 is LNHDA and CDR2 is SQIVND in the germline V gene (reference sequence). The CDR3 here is CASSIGGYSGNTIYF. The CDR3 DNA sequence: TGTGCCAGTAGTATCGGAGGATACTCTGGAAACACCATATATTTT.

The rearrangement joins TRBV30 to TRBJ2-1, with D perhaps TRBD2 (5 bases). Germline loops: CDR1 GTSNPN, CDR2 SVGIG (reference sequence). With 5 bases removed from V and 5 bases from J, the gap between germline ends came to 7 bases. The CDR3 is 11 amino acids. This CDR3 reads CAWGENNEQFF. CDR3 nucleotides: TGTGCCTGGGGGGAGAACAATGAGCAGTTCTTC.

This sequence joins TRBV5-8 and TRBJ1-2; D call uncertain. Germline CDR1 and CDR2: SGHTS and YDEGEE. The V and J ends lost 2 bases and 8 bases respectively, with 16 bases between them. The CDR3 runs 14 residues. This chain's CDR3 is CASSFRSKGYGYTF. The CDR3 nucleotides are TGTGCCAGCAGCTTTAGGAGTAAGGGTTACGGCTACACCTTC. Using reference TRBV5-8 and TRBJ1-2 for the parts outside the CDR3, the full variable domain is EAGVTQSPTHLIKTRGQQATLRCSPISGHTSVYWYQQALGLGLQFLLWYDEGEERNRGNFPPRFSGRQFPNYSSELNVNALELEDSALYLCASSFRSKGYGYTFGSGTRLTVV.

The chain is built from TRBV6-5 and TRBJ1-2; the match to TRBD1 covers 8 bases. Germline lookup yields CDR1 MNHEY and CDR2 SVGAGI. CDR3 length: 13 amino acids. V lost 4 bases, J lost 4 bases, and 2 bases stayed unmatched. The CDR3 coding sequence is TGTGCCAGCAGTTCCGACAGGGGCTATGGCTACACCTTC. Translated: CASSSDRGYGYTF.

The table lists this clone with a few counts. The CDR3 loop reads CAWTKGPAGRETQYF. The CDR3 coding sequence is TGTGCCTGGACCAAGGGTCCCGCCGGGCGAGAGACCCAGTACTTC. The chain is built from TRBV30 and TRBJ2-5; D gene unclear. Trimming removed 4 bases at V and 4 bases at J, with 19 bases between. Germline CDR1 GTSNPN, CDR2 SVGIG (reference sequence). The length of the CDR3 is 15 residues.

This CDR3 is CASRDRVGAFF. Here the CDR3 DNA reads TGTGCCAGCAGGGACAGGGTAGGGGCTTTCTTT. The J gene is TRBJ1-1, the V gene TRBV6-6; TRBD1 agrees at 8 bases. The germline gives CDR1 MNHNY, CDR2 SVGAGI (reference sequence). The CDR3 is made up of 11 amino acids. Germline trimming cut 6 bases from V and 11 bases from J; bases unmatched to any gene: 5.

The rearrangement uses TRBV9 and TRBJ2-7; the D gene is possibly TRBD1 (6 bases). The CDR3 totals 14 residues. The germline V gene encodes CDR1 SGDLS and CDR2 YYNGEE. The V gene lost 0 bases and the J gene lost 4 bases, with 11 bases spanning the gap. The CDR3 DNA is TGTGCCAGCAGCGTAGGTAGGACAGCATACGAGCAGTACTTC. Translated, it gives CASSVGRTAYEQYF.

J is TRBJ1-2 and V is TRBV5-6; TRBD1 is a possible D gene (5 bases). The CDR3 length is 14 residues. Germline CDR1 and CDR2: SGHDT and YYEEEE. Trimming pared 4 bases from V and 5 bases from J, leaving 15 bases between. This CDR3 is CASSPAGTAYGYTF. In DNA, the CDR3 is TGTGCCAGCAGCCCTGCGGGGACGGCATATGGCTACACCTTC.

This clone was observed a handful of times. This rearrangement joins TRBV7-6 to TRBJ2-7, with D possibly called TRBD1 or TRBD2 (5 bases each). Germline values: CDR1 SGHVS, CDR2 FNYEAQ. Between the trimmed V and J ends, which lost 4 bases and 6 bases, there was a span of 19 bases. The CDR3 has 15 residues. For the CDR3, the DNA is TGTGCCAGCAGCTCCCAGCAGAGGGGTTCGGGCGAGCAGTACTTC. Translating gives CASSSQQRGSGEQYF.

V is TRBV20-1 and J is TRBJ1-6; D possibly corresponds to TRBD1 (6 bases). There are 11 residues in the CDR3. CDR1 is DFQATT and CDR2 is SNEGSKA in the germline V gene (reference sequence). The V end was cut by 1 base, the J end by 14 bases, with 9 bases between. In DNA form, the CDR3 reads TGCAGTGCTAGAGCTGGGGGCACCCTCCACTTT. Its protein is CSARAGGTLHF.